The 20 T cell receptor beta chains presented below share a single source sample, sequenced in a study of cytomegalovirus exposure and HLA in healthy donors. 13 Jbeta primers and 60 Vbeta primers were used for the PCR. Clones were read by immunoSEQ multiplex PCR, and TCRdb kept only the in-frame ones, dropping some. The data show over 90,000 clones, roughly two thirds seen once. Material for sequencing was PBMCs. Receptors originate from a woman between 45 and 65 years old in good health and CMV-seropositive.

The chain recombines TRBV5-1 with TRBJ2-5; 9 bases fit TRBD2. The assigned J gene may be wrong: the sequence end matches TRBJ2-7 better. The CDR3 covers 15 residues. Germline CDR1 is SGHRS and CDR2 is YFSETQ. The chain's CDR3 is CASSLVAGAGYEQYF. For the CDR3, the DNA is TGCGCCAGCAGCTTGGTAGCGGGAGCGGGGTACGAGCAGTACTTC.

The genes are TRBV7-9 and TRBJ1-1, with TRBD1 identical over 9 bases. The CDR3 consists of 15 residues. V trimming: 6 bases; J trimming: 3 bases; junction bases outside the gene matches: 8. Germline CDR1 and CDR2: SEHNR and FQNEAQ (reference sequence). CDR3 amino acids: CASRNYRGLDTEAFF. The CDR3 DNA reads TGTGCCAGCAGGAACTACAGGGGGCTCGACACTGAAGCTTTCTTT.

J is TRBJ2-7 and V is TRBV9; 9 nucleotides line up with TRBD1. The length of the CDR3 is 14 residues. Germline V gives CDR1 SGDLS, CDR2 YYNGEE. J was trimmed by 2 bases and V by 3 bases; bases with no gene match: 3. The CDR3 sequence is CASSDGTGPYEQYF. CDR3 DNA: TGTGCCAGCAGCGACGGGACAGGGCCCTACGAGCAGTACTTC.

In this sample, this clone turned up a few times. The rearrangement uses TRBV25-1 and TRBJ1-1, with 7 bases matching TRBD1. The J segment lost 6 bases and the V segment lost 3 bases, leaving 13 bases of the junction unmatched. Germline V gene sequence: CDR1 MGHDK, CDR2 SYGVNS. The CDR3 sequence is 16 residues long. CDR3 sequence reads: CASSDIRQGGKSEAFF. The CDR3 nucleotides read TGTGCCAGCAGTGATATCAGACAGGGAGGTAAATCTGAAGCTTTCTTT.

The V gene is TRBV5-1, the J gene TRBJ2-1, with D perhaps matching TRBD1 (6 bases). The CDR3 contains 13 residues. Germline CDR1 SGHRS, CDR2 YFSETQ. V was cut by 4 bases and J by 5 bases, with 10 bases left in between. CDR3 in DNA: TGCGCCAGCAGCCAGGGGCCTGACAATGAGCAGTTCTTC. Encoded protein: CASSQGPDNEQFF.

The chain joins TRBV29-1 to TRBJ1-1; D gene ambiguous. The CDR3 sequence is 13 residues long. Germline CDR1 and CDR2: SQVTM and ANQGSEA. V shed 6 bases and J shed 0 bases, with 11 bases lying between them. CDR3 loop: CSVRRGMNTEAFF. The CDR3 DNA reads TGCAGCGTCCGAAGAGGGATGAACACTGAAGCTTTCTTT. Drawing the rest from reference TRBV29-1 and TRBJ1-1, the complete variable domain is SAVISQKPSRDICQRGTSLTIQCQVDSQVTMMFWYRQQPGQSLTLIATANQGSEATYESGFVIDKFPISRPNLTFSTLTVSNMSPEDSSIYLCSVRRGMNTEAFFGQGTRLTVV.

The rearrangement links TRBV19 to TRBJ2-5, with D maybe TRBD2 (5 bases). Germline V gives CDR1 LNHDA, CDR2 SQIVND (reference sequence). Trimming cost V 5 bases and J 1 base, with 8 bases left between them. The CDR3 has 13 amino acids. In DNA form, the CDR3 reads TGTGCCAGTAGTGCGGGCCTCCAAGAGACCCAGTACTTC. This sequence encodes CASSAGLQETQYF. Using reference TRBV19 and TRBJ2-5 for the parts outside the CDR3, the full variable domain is DGGITQSPKYLFRKEGQNVTLSCEQNLNHDAMYWYRQDPGQGLRLIYYSQIVNDFQKGDIAEGYSVSREKKESFPLTVTSAQKNPTAFYLCASSAGLQETQYFGPGTRLLVL.

In its sample, this clone was seen a few times. The gene calls are TRBV5-4 and TRBJ2-7; 11 nucleotides agree with TRBD2. The CDR3 consists of 16 residues. CDR1 and CDR2 from the germline V gene are SGHNT and YYREEE (reference sequence). The V segment lost 0 bases and the J segment 7 bases; nucleotides outside the gene matches: 9. The CDR3 DNA reads TGTGCCAGCAGCTTGGACCCGGGACTAGCGGCGTGGGAGCAGTACTTC. This sequence encodes CASSLDPGLAAWEQYF.

The rearrangement joins TRBV27 to TRBJ1-3; 12 bases map to TRBD1. Per the germline V gene, CDR1 is MNHEY and CDR2 is SMNVEV (reference sequence). The CDR3 totals 19 residues. Trimming took 6 bases from V and 3 from J; bases not matched to a gene: 15. This CDR3 is CASRPSPPGQGAGGNTIYF. The DNA for the CDR3 is TGTGCCAGCAGGCCTTCACCCCCGGGACAGGGGGCTGGTGGAAACACCATATATTTT.

The chain couples TRBV11-2 to TRBJ2-3; D is unclear. Trimming took off 3 bases at V and 2 bases at J, with 9 bases between the two ends. CDR3 length equals 14 residues. CDR1 and CDR2 from the germline V gene are SGHAT and FQNNGV. The CDR3 DNA reads TGTGCCAGCAGCTTGTTCAGATACACAGATACGCAGTATTTT. It encodes CASSLFRYTDTQYF.

The V call is TRBV11-2, the J call TRBJ2-5; D gene ambiguous. The length of the CDR3 is 14 residues. Germline V CDR1 and CDR2: SGHAT, FQNNGV. The V and J ends lost 5 bases and 0 bases respectively, with 10 bases between them. The CDR3 region has the DNA TGTGCCAGCAGCCTCCTTCCGTACCAAGAGACCCAGTACTTC. This encodes CASSLLPYQETQYF.

The chain is built from TRBV10-2 and TRBJ2-7; the match to TRBD1 covers 9 bases. The CDR3 sequence is 14 residues long. J was trimmed by 2 bases and V by 7 bases; bases with no gene match: 6. From germline, CDR1 is WSHSY and CDR2 SAAADI. In DNA, the CDR3 is TGCGCCAGCAAGGGACAGGGAGACACCTACGAGCAGTACTTC. Translated: CASKGQGDTYEQYF.

In its sample, this clone was seen once. J is TRBJ2-7 and V is TRBV30; no clear D gene. The germline V and J ends were trimmed by 3 bases and 2 bases, with 5 bases remaining between them. CDR1 and CDR2 (germline): GTSNPN, SVGIG (reference sequence). CDR3 length: 11 amino acids. The CDR3 DNA sequence: TGTGCCTGGAGCTTCGCCTACGAGCAGTACTTC. Encoded protein: CAWSFAYEQYF.

V usage is TRBV9 and J usage is TRBJ2-6, with D possibly matching TRBD2 (6 bases). Between the trimmed V and J ends, which lost 2 bases and 4 bases, there was a span of 13 bases. Germline-derived CDR1 and CDR2 are SGDLS and YYNGEE. The CDR3 runs to 16 residues. The CDR3 spells CASSVDGGGGANVLTF. CDR3 bases: TGTGCCAGCAGCGTCGACGGGGGTGGAGGGGCCAACGTCCTGACTTTC.

This clone was detected only a few times. J is TRBJ2-3 and V is TRBV28, with D possibly being TRBD1 (6 bases). Germline CDR1 MDHEN, CDR2 SYDVKM. Between the trimmed V and J ends, which lost 6 bases and 5 bases, there was a span of 27 bases. The CDR3 runs to 18 residues. CDR3: CASSPPTPSGQKRDTQYF. The CDR3 bases are TGTGCCAGCAGCCCCCCCACGCCTTCGGGACAAAAGAGAGATACGCAGTATTTT.

The V call is TRBV6-5, the J call TRBJ2-7; weak D call: TRBD1 (6 bases). The CDR3 extends over 13 amino acids. Germline V lookup: CDR1 MNHEY, CDR2 SVGAGI. The ends were cut back, 6 bases at V and 2 bases at J, with 11 bases in the middle. The CDR3 DNA sequence: TGTGCCAGCAGGTCGGACAGAGCCTACGAGCAGTACTTC. It yields the protein CASRSDRAYEQYF.

This clone was counted between two and nine times. The chain uses TRBV2 and TRBJ2-4; 10 nucleotides line up with TRBD1. The V gene end was trimmed by 0 bases and the J gene end by 7 bases; junction bases not matched to a gene: 6. From germline, CDR1 is SNHLY and CDR2 FYNNEI. The length of the CDR3 is 16 residues. The CDR3 DNA reads TGTGCCAGCAGTGAAGCAACCGGACAGGGGGGGAACATTCAGTACTTC. Translated, it gives CASSEATGQGGNIQYF.

The gene calls are TRBV10-3 and TRBJ1-2; 7 positions agree with TRBD1. The V and J ends lost 3 bases and 2 bases, in that order; junction bases with no gene match: 3. The CDR3 is 14 residues long. Germline-derived CDR1 and CDR2 are ENHRY and SYGVKD. CDR3 in DNA: TGTGCCATCAGTGACCCGACAGGGAACTATGGCTACACCTTC. Its translation: CAISDPTGNYGYTF.

This clone appeared a few times. V gene TRBV6-1 combines with J gene TRBJ2-1, with 8 nucleotides matching TRBD2. This CDR3 is built from 15 residues. The trim removed 5 bases at V and 0 bases at J, leaving 3 bases unmatched. Germline V lookup: CDR1 MNHNS, CDR2 SASEGT. The CDR3 DNA reads as TGTGCCAGCAGTCCCAGCGGGAGCTCCTACAATGAGCAGTTCTTC. It translates to CASSPSGSSYNEQFF.

V usage is TRBV18 and J usage is TRBJ2-1; perhaps TRBD1 as D (5 bases). CDR3 size: 16 residues. Germline CDR1 KGHSH, CDR2 LQKENI. V shed 0 bases and J shed 4 bases, with 13 bases lying between them. The CDR3 sequence is CASSPPGRNDYNEQFF. The CDR3 DNA is TGTGCCAGCTCACCACCGGGGCGGAACGATTACAATGAGCAGTTCTTC.